The source of this TCR beta chain is a study of blood T cell repertoires in COVID-19. Study-level background: Samples of COVID-19 (acute and convalescent) were obtained from the United States, Italy and Spain.

This CDR3 is built from 16 residues. V gave up 0 bases and J gave up 1 base; unmatched junction bases: 1. Germline V CDR1 and CDR2: SGDLS, YYNGEE. The table lists this clone with a count of one. Repertoires were generated with immunoSEQ multiplex PCR, while TCRdb's copy carries only in-frame clones and drops some. This sample has hundreds of thousands of clones; 85% to 90% occur once, and the top ten carry approximately 2.5%. Sequenced: PBMCs or T cells enriched from blood (not recorded which). The receptor's source is a young woman who had recovered from COVID-19. This chain connects TRBV9 to TRBJ2-3, with 11 bases aligning to TRBD2. CDR3 nucleotide sequence: TGTGCCAGCAGCGTAGTGACTAGCGGGGGCACAGATACGCAGTATTTT. Its translation is CASSVVTSGGTDTQYF.